This entry is about one TCR beta chain. Authors' data handling: The assay estimated nucleated cells by amplifying reference gene primers. TCRdb keeps only in-frame clones here, not all; method: immunoSEQ multiplex PCR. V and J calls and clone size are as listed in that table; D and trimming were resolved from the DNA. The sample records under 350,000 clones, roughly 86% being singletons. The data derive from a study of blood T cell repertoires in COVID-19. Study-level background: Samples representing acute and convalescent COVID-19 were sourced from the United States, Italy and Spain. PBMCs, B-cell-depleted T cells, or T cells were the source of the cDNA or gDNA that made up the material.

What was sequenced was peripheral blood. The receptor comes from a man younger than 35 with active or convalescent COVID-19.

The CDR3, as DNA: TGTGCCAGAAGCCTCGGTCCCAACTATGGCTACACCTTC. Translated, it gives CARSLGPNYGYTF. The chain joins TRBV5-3 to TRBJ1-2; the D is unclear. TRBV5-3 is annotated as an ORF whose role is uncertain. The CDR3 length is 13 residues. V was cut by 4 bases and J by 2 bases, with 9 bases left in between.